This T cell receptor (beta chain) was observed in a study of graft-versus-host responses after intestinal transplantation. Overall study: Induction with anti-thymocyte globulin, then tacrolimus and steroids for roughly three years, was given to all recipients. Study findings and constraints: In patients with graft-donor T cell macrochimerism, allograft graft-versus-host to host-versus-graft clonal ratios were high. Detected in recipient marrow were GvH clones, some of which were first observed in ileum or blood. Early post-transplant HvG declines showed an association with peak circulating GvH clone levels.

Using immunoSEQ multiplex PCR, the repertoire was profiled, and TCRdb retains in-frame clones only, with some absent. The table records around 67,000 clones, over 75% of them present only once. The CDR3 is made up of 13 amino acids. CDR1 MGHRA and CDR2 YSYEKL come from the germline V gene. Between the trimmed V and J ends, which lost 5 bases and 4 bases, there was a span of 11 bases. Regarding this clone: Its antigen remains unknown.

This TCR was sampled from a human donor who was the organ donor for an intestinal transplant. Sequencing was performed on unstimulated CD4+ T cells sorted from spleen or lymph node cells, taken before transplant. The rearrangement links TRBV4-1 to TRBJ1-2; a possible D gene is TRBD1 (5 bases). CDR3 coding DNA: TGCGCCAGCAGCAACCTGCAGGGCTATGGCTACACCTTC. It yields the protein CASSNLQGYGYTF.